The 30 T cell receptor beta chains listed next were all sequenced from one sample in a study of cytomegalovirus exposure and HLA in healthy donors. PCR employed 60 Vbeta and 13 Jbeta primers. Clones were read by immunoSEQ multiplex PCR, and TCRdb kept only the in-frame ones, dropping some. In the table there are nearly 110,000 clones, 76% of which are singletons. Sequences were obtained from PBMCs. The receptors come from a young man in good health and CMV-seronegative.

This chain uses TRBV28 with TRBJ1-2; D is unclear. The germline CDR1 and CDR2 sequences are MDHEN and SYDVKM. V gave up 4 bases and J gave up 6 bases, with 12 bases separating them. The CDR3 has 13 amino acids. The CDR3 region has the DNA TGTGCCAGCAGTTACCGGGAGTTCGATGGCTACACCTTC. As protein: CASSYREFDGYTF.

In this sample, this clone turned up once. The rearrangement joins TRBV27 to TRBJ2-7; the match to TRBD1 covers 7 bases. Unmatched junction bases numbered 1, after V lost 3 bases and J lost 2 bases. Germline-derived CDR1 and CDR2 are MNHEY and SMNVEV (reference sequence). The CDR3 totals 13 residues. CDR3 region: CASSLTGPYEQYF. DNA of the CDR3: TGTGCCAGCAGTTTGACAGGGCCCTACGAGCAGTACTTC.

The V gene is TRBV5-1, the J gene TRBJ1-4, with D perhaps TRBD1 (6 bases). The CDR3 spans 17 residues. V lost 4 bases and J 4 bases, leaving 20 bases between the germline ends. Per the germline V gene, CDR1 is SGHRS and CDR2 is YFSETQ. In DNA form, the CDR3 reads TGCGCCAGCAGCGTGGGGGCCCGGACGGACTATAATGAAAAACTGTTTTTT. The encoded protein is CASSVGARTDYNEKLFF.

With respect to this clone: One junction end does not reproduce the germline sequence, and a read error may be involved. CDR3 in amino acids: CASSLTRDRDYGQYF. CDR3 sequence (DNA): TGCGCCAGCAGCTTGACCCGGGACAGGGACTACGGGCAGTACTTC. The chain combines TRBV5-1 with TRBJ2-7; 9 bases are shared with TRBD1. The CDR3 contains 15 residues. The germline V gene encodes CDR1 SGHRS and CDR2 YFSETQ.

The chain combines TRBV5-6 with TRBJ1-6; D may be TRBD1 (5 bases). The V end was cut by 6 bases, the J end by 0 bases, with 16 bases between. The CDR3 runs 17 residues. Germline-derived CDR1 and CDR2 are SGHDT and YYEEEE. The CDR3, as DNA: TGTGCCAGCACCAAAACCGGGGGAAACTCCTATAATTCACCCCTCCACTTT. It translates to CASTKTGGNSYNSPLHF.

V and J are TRBV6-1 and TRBJ1-1; TRBD1 aligns across 8 bases. The CDR3 consists of 14 residues. Germline loops: CDR1 MNHNS, CDR2 SASEGT. Losses at the gene ends were 3 bases for V and 3 bases for J; bases not matched to a gene: 3. The CDR3 DNA reads TGTGCCAGCAGTGACAGGGGGCCGTACACTGAAGCTTTCTTT. Translation gives CASSDRGPYTEAFF.

This clone was detected once. This chain uses TRBV7-6 with TRBJ2-1, with TRBD2 matching over 11 bases. This CDR3 has 17 residues. The germline CDR1 and CDR2 sequences are SGHVS and FNYEAQ. Losses at the gene ends were 4 bases for V and 2 bases for J; bases not matched to a gene: 7. This chain's CDR3 is CASSSFTSGGTYNEQFF. The DNA for the CDR3 is TGTGCCAGCAGCTCATTTACTAGCGGGGGTACCTACAATGAGCAGTTCTTC.

Regarding this clone: The junction does not match germline at one end; this may be a read error. The chain couples TRBV5-4 to TRBJ2-5; 7 bases are shared with TRBD2. Germline CDR1 is SGHNT and CDR2 is YYREEE (reference sequence). CDR3 length equals 13 residues. The DNA for the CDR3 is TGTGCCAGCAGCCCGAGCGGGGAAGAGGCCCAGTACTTC. It yields the protein CASSPSGEEAQYF.

The V gene is TRBV5-6, the J gene TRBJ2-5; TRBD1 might be the D (6 bases). Between the trimmed V and J ends, which lost 7 bases and 12 bases, there was a span of 22 bases. The V gene's germline CDR1 is SGHDT and CDR2 YYEEEE. There are 13 residues in the CDR3. CDR3 loop: CASRQGRARVEYF. The CDR3 DNA reads as TGTGCCAGCCGGCAGGGGCGCGCGAGGGTCGAGTACTTC.

The table lists this clone with a few counts. The CDR3 DNA reads TGTGCCAGCAGGGCAGGGGAAGATGAAGCTTTCTTT. Translating gives CASRAGEDEAFF. The rearrangement uses TRBV2 and TRBJ1-1; TRBD1 is a possible D gene (6 bases). Germline lookup yields CDR1 SNHLY and CDR2 FYNNEI. The CDR3 totals 12 residues. V gave up 6 bases and J gave up 7 bases, with 12 bases separating them.

V and J are TRBV6-1 and TRBJ1-5, with D maybe TRBD1 (5 bases). This CDR3 contains 14 residues. Germline V lookup: CDR1 MNHNS, CDR2 SASEGT. Trimming cost V 1 base and J 8 bases, with 12 bases left between them. The CDR3, as DNA: TGTGCCAGCAGTGAAGGGGGGGATTTGGAGCCCCAGCATTTT. Its translation: CASSEGGDLEPQHF.

This clone showed up just a few times. The V gene is TRBV27, the J gene TRBJ2-5, with 11 bases fitting TRBD2. Per germline, CDR1 MNHEY and CDR2 SMNVEV (reference sequence). J gave up 10 bases and V 5 bases, and 15 bases lay outside the gene matches. The CDR3 has 16 amino acids. For the CDR3, the DNA is TGTGCCAGCAGTCCAGTGAGACTAGCGGGGCCTCTGGTCCAGTACTTC. This sequence encodes CASSPVRLAGPLVQYF.

The rearrangement uses TRBV2 and TRBJ2-1; D is unclear. The V end lost 6 bases, the J end lost 6 bases, and 12 bases lay between the germline ends. CDR3 length equals 13 residues. Germline CDR1 and CDR2: SNHLY and FYNNEI. The CDR3 bases are TGTGCCAGCAGGGCCGCGGTAGCCAATGAGCAGTTCTTC. Translating it yields CASRAAVANEQFF.

V is TRBV7-2 and J is TRBJ2-7; TRBD1 matches 9 bases. With V trimmed by 4 bases and J by 2 bases, 3 bases remained unmatched. The CDR3 consists of 14 residues. Germline assignment: CDR1 SGHTA and CDR2 FQGNSA. As DNA, the CDR3 is TGTGCCAGCAGCTCCGGGACAGGGACCTACGAGCAGTACTTC. Residues: CASSSGTGTYEQYF.

The chain recombines TRBV5-8 with TRBJ1-2, with D possibly being TRBD1 (5 bases). The CDR3 consists of 14 residues. The germline V gene encodes CDR1 SGHTS and CDR2 YDEGEE. Trimming stripped 3 bases from V and 4 bases from J, with 13 bases between. CDR3 DNA: TGTGCCAGCAGCTACGAGGGACTCGGCTATGGCTACACCTTC. As protein: CASSYEGLGYGYTF. Drawing the rest from reference TRBV5-8 and TRBJ1-2, the complete variable domain is EAGVTQSPTHLIKTRGQQATLRCSPISGHTSVYWYQQALGLGLQFLLWYDEGEERNRGNFPPRFSGRQFPNYSSELNVNALELEDSALYLCASSYEGLGYGYTFGSGTRLTVV.

Only one count was recorded for this clone. V gene TRBV27 combines with J gene TRBJ2-3; D unresolved. V gave up 6 bases and J gave up 2 bases, with 15 bases separating them. Germline CDR1 and CDR2: MNHEY and SMNVEV (reference sequence). The CDR3 is 15 residues long. DNA for the CDR3: TGTGCCAGCAGCCCGGCCCCTAGATACACAGATACGCAGTATTTT. Protein sequence: CASSPAPRYTDTQYF.

This clone was seen a few times. This chain joins TRBV6-6 and TRBJ1-2; 9 bases agree with TRBD1. CDR1 is MNHNY and CDR2 is SVGAGI in the germline V gene (reference sequence). The CDR3 has 15 amino acids. V was clipped by 2 bases and J by 8 bases; unmatched bases: 9. The CDR3 sequence: CASSYLRDREGGYTF. The CDR3 DNA is TGTGCCAGCAGTTACCTCCGGGACAGGGAAGGGGGCTACACCTTC.

The chain combines TRBV5-8 with TRBJ1-2, with 7 positions matching TRBD1. In germline, CDR1 is SGHTS, CDR2 YDEGEE. V lost 4 bases, J lost 0 bases, and 9 bases stayed unmatched. The CDR3 covers 16 residues. The CDR3 protein is CASSPEHRGANYGYTF. The CDR3 DNA is TGTGCCAGCAGCCCAGAACACAGGGGAGCTAACTATGGCTACACCTTC.

CDR3 in amino acids: CSVRDTINEKLFF. The CDR3 nucleotides read TGCAGCGTCCGGGACACTATTAATGAAAAACTGTTTTTT. The chain is built from TRBV29-1 and TRBJ1-4; TRBD1 is a possible D gene (6 bases). CDR1 and CDR2 (germline): SQVTM, ANQGSEA. CDR3 size: 13 residues. The germline V and J ends were trimmed by 6 bases and 4 bases, with 12 bases remaining between them.

The chain employs TRBV7-9 and TRBJ1-6, with D perhaps TRBD1 (6 bases). The germline gives CDR1 SEHNR, CDR2 FQNEAQ (reference sequence). V lost 4 bases and J 7 bases, leaving 17 bases between the germline ends. The CDR3 loop spans 16 amino acids. The CDR3 sequence is CASSSLGGAKNSPLHF. CDR3 nucleotide sequence: TGTGCCAGCAGCTCCCTGGGGGGGGCGAAGAATTCACCCCTCCACTTT.

The V gene is TRBV14, the J gene TRBJ2-7; 8 bases map to TRBD1. This CDR3 is 13 amino acids long. The germline V gene has CDR1 SGHDN and CDR2 FVKESK. The V segment lost 4 bases and the J segment 2 bases; nucleotides outside the gene matches: 1. The CDR3 here is CASSLQGAYEQYF. The CDR3, as DNA: TGTGCCAGCAGCCTACAGGGGGCCTACGAGCAGTACTTC.

The chain is built from TRBV4-3 and TRBJ1-5; D uncertain. Trimming left V 0 bases short and J 5 bases short, with 8 bases between. The CDR3 runs 14 residues. CDR1 and CDR2 (germline): LGHNA, YSLEER. The CDR3 reads CASSQDRQDQPQHF. In DNA, the CDR3 is TGCGCCAGCAGCCAAGATAGGCAGGATCAGCCCCAGCATTTT.

The chain carries TRBV7-2 and TRBJ2-3; 8 bases are shared with TRBD2. Per the germline V gene, CDR1 is SGHTA and CDR2 is FQGNSA. The CDR3 has 16 amino acids. Trimming at V came to 3 bases and at J to 0 bases, leaving 5 bases not matched to a gene. CDR3 loop: CASSLVAGLSTDTQYF. In nucleotides, the CDR3 is TGTGCCAGCAGCTTGGTAGCGGGGCTTAGCACAGATACGCAGTATTTT. Based on the CDR3 plus reference TRBV7-2 and TRBJ2-3, the full variable domain is GAGVSQSPSNKVTEKGKDVELRCDPISGHTALYWYRQSLGQGLEFLIYFQGNSAPDKSGLPSDRFSAERTGGSVSTLTIQRTQQEDSAVYLCASSLVAGLSTDTQYFGPGTRLTVL.

The J gene is TRBJ1-1, the V gene TRBV19; 7 nucleotides agree with TRBD1. The germline V gene encodes CDR1 LNHDA and CDR2 SQIVND (reference sequence). The CDR3 loop spans 13 amino acids. The V gene end was trimmed by 8 bases and the J gene end by 1 base; junction bases not matched to a gene: 4. CDR3 DNA: TGTGCCAGTGAGACAGGGTGGAACACTGAAGCTTTCTTT. This sequence encodes CASETGWNTEAFF. Full variable domain (rest looked up from reference TRBV19 and TRBJ1-1): DGGITQSPKYLFRKEGQNVTLSCEQNLNHDAMYWYRQDPGQGLRLIYYSQIVNDFQKGDIAEGYSVSREKKESFPLTVTSAQKNPTAFYLCASETGWNTEAFFGQGTRLTVV.

V usage is TRBV6-6 and J usage is TRBJ2-5, with 7 bases aligning to TRBD1. The V gene end was trimmed by 4 bases and the J gene end by 4 bases; junction bases not matched to a gene: 6. The CDR3 length is 14 residues. Germline V lookup: CDR1 MNHNY, CDR2 SVGAGI (reference sequence). The CDR3 nucleotides read TGTGCCAGCAGTTCGTACGCAGGGGGAGAGACCCAGTACTTC. Protein product: CASSSYAGGETQYF.

As to this clone: One end of the junction is discordant with germline, which a read error may explain. The gene calls are TRBV7-9 and TRBJ1-1; perhaps TRBD1 as D (5 bases). Germline V lookup: CDR1 SEHNR, CDR2 FQNEAQ (reference sequence). The CDR3 extends over 15 amino acids. The CDR3: CSSSFPGFLSTEAFF. The CDR3 coding sequence is TGTTCCAGCAGCTTCCCAGGGTTTCTGAGCACTGAAGCTTTCTTT. Full variable domain (remainder filled in from reference TRBV7-9 and TRBJ1-1): DTGVSQNPRHKITKRGQNVTFRCDPISEHNRLYWYRQTLGQGPEFLTYFQNEAQLEKSRLLSDRFSAERPKGSFSTLEIQRTEQGDSAMYLCSSSFPGFLSTEAFFGQGTRLTVV.

The chain couples TRBV4-3 to TRBJ1-2; 9 bases align to TRBD1. Trimming at V came to 3 bases and at J to 5 bases, leaving 13 bases not matched to a gene. This CDR3 comprises 17 residues. Germline CDR1 reads LGHNA; CDR2 reads YSLEER. The CDR3 spells CASSQDTGGFPAYGYTF. CDR3 in DNA: TGCGCCAGCAGCCAGGACACAGGGGGCTTTCCGGCATATGGCTACACCTTC.

The chain combines TRBV7-8 with TRBJ1-5; no firm D call. The V and J ends lost 1 base and 11 bases respectively, with 12 bases between them. The CDR3 covers 13 residues. Germline V gives CDR1 SGHVS, CDR2 FQNEAQ. The CDR3 loop reads CASSLEQTKSQHF. CDR3 sequence (DNA): TGTGCCAGCAGCTTAGAACAGACTAAGTCCCAGCATTTT.

CDR3 in amino acids: CASRRGSHLTGYNEQFF. CDR3 in DNA: TGTGCCAGCAGACGAGGGTCCCACCTGACCGGATACAATGAGCAGTTCTTC. The chain is built from TRBV27 and TRBJ2-1, with D tentatively TRBD2 (5 bases). The CDR3 has 17 residues. The V gene lost 6 bases and the J gene lost 4 bases, with 22 bases spanning the gap. Germline V lookup: CDR1 MNHEY, CDR2 SMNVEV (reference sequence).

This rearrangement joins TRBV5-1 to TRBJ1-2; D possibly corresponds to TRBD1 (6 bases). The CDR3 totals 15 residues. Trimming cost V 5 bases and J 0 bases, with 14 bases left between them. Per the germline V gene, CDR1 is SGHRS and CDR2 is YFSETQ. The CDR3 sequence is CASRTGVEANYGYTF. The CDR3, as DNA: TGCGCCAGCAGGACAGGAGTTGAAGCTAACTATGGCTACACCTTC.